This TCR beta chain comes out of a study of OX40 agonist ivuxolimab in advanced cancers. The table came from immunoSEQ multiplex PCR; TCRdb's copy has only in-frame clones and leaves some out. The table has 49,000 or so clones, 70% to 85% seen once; the top ten hold roughly 2.6%. Germline-derived CDR1 and CDR2 are SNHLY and FYNNEI. Deletions cut 1 base from V and 0 bases from J, with 10 bases between. The CDR3 is made up of 16 amino acids. Overall study results and limits: More expanded clones were found, on average, in CD8+ than in CD4+ T cells. Antigens targeted by the expanded peripheral T cells were not determined. Some of the lowest clonal expansion was seen in partial responders at 0.1-3.0 mg/kg. Both CD4+ and CD8+ T cell populations in blood had undergone clonal expansion by week 6 at 0.1 to 3.0 mg/kg.

About this clone itself: Its antigen is not known.

The sample in question was CD4+ or CD8+ T cells sorted from blood, obtained in a trial of the OX40 agonist ivuxolimab. The source of this sequence is an adult with an advanced solid tumor such as melanoma, head and neck, liver or kidney cancer. This chain joins TRBV2 and TRBJ1-5; D is unresolved. DNA of the CDR3: TGTGCCAGCAGTGAAGTTGGCCGCTCTAGCAATCAGCCCCAGCATTTT. It specifies CASSEVGRSSNQPQHF.